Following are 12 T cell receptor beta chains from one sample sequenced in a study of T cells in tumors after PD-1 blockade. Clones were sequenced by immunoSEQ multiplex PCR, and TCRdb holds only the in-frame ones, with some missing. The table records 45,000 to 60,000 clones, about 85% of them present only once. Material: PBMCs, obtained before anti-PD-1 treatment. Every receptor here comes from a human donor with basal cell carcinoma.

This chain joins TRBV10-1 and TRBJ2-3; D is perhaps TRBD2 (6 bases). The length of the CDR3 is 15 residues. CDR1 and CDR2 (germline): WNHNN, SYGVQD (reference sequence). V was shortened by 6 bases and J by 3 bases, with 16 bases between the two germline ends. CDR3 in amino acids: CASRGAGPGTDTQYF. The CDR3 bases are TGCGCCAGCAGAGGAGCGGGCCCGGGGACAGATACGCAGTATTTT.

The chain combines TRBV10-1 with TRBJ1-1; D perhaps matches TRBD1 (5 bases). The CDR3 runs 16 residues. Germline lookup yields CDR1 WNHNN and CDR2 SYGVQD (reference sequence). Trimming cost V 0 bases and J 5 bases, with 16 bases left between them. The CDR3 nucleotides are TGCGCCAGCAGTGAGTCAAAGGGGATGGGTCTAACTGAAGCTTTCTTT. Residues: CASSESKGMGLTEAFF.

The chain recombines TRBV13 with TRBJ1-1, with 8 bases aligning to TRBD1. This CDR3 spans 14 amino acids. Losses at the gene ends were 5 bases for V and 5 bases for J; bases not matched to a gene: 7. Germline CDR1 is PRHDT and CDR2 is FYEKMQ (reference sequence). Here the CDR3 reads CASSPGQGATEAFF. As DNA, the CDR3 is TGTGCCAGCAGCCCCGGACAGGGAGCAACTGAAGCTTTCTTT.

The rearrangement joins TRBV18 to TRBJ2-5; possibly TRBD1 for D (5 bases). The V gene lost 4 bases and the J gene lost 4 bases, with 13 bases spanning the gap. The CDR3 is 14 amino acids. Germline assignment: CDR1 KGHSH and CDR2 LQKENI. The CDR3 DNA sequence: TGTGCCAGCTCACAAGGGGCTGCTGCAGAGACCCAGTACTTC. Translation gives CASSQGAAAETQYF.

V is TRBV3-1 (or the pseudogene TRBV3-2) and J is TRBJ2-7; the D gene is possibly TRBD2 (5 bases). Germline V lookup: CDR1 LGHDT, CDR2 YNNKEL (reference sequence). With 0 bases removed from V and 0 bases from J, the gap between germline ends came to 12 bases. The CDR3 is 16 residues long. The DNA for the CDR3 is TGTGCCAGCAGCCAAGATGTTGGTGGGAGCTCCTACGAGCAGTACTTC. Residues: CASSQDVGGSSYEQYF.

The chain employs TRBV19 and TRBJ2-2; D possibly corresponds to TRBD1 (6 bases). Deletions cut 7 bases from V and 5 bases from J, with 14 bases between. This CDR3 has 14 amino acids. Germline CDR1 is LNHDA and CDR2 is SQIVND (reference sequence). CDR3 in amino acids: CASKKTGLTGELFF. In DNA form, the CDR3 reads TGTGCCAGTAAAAAGACAGGACTTACCGGGGAGCTGTTTTTT.

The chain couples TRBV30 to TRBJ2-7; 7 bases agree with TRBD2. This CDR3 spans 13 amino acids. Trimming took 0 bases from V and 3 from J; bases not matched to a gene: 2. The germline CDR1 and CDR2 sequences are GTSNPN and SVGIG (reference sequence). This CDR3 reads CAWSVTGGYEQYF. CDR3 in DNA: TGTGCCTGGAGTGTAACGGGGGGCTACGAGCAGTACTTC. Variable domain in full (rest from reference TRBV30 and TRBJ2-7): SQTIHQWPATLVQPVGSPLSLECTVEGTSNPNLYWYRQAAGRGLQLLFYSVGIGQISSEVPQNLSASRPQDRQFILSSKKLLLSDSGFYLCAWSVTGGYEQYFGPGTRLTVT.

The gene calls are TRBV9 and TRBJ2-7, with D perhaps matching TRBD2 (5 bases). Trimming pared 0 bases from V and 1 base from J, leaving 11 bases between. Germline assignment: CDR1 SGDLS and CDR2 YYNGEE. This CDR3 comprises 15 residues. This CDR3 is CASSVGGSHSYEQYF. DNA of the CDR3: TGTGCCAGCAGCGTAGGAGGGTCCCATTCCTACGAGCAGTACTTC.

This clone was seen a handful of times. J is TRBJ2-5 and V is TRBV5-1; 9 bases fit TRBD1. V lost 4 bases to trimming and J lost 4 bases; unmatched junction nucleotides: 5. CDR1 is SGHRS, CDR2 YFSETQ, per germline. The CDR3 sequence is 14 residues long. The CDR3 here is CASSRTGVRETQYF. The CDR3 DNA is TGCGCCAGCAGCAGGACAGGGGTCCGAGAGACCCAGTACTTC.

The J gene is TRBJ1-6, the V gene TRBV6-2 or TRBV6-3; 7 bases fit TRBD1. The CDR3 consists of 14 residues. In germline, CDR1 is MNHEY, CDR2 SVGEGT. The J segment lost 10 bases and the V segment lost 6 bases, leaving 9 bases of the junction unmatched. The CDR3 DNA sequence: TGTGCCAGCAGCCACCGAGGGGGCGAGTCACCCCTCCACTTT. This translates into CASSHRGGESPLHF.

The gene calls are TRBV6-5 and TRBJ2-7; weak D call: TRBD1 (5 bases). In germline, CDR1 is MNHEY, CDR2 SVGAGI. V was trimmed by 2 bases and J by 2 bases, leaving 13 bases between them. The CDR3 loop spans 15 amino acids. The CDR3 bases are TGTGCCAGCAGTTACCATCTCTTGACAGCCTACGAGCAGTACTTC. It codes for CASSYHLLTAYEQYF.

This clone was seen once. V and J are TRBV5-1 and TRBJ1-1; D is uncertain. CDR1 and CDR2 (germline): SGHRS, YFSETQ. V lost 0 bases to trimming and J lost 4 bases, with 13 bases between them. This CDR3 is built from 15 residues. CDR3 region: CASSLVPASGTEAFF. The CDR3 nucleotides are TGCGCCAGCAGCTTGGTTCCAGCATCTGGCACTGAAGCTTTCTTT. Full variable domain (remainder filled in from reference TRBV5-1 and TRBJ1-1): KAGVTQTPRYLIKTRGQQVTLSCSPISGHRSVSWYQQTPGQGLQFLFEYFSETQRNKGNFPGRFSGRQFSNSRSEMNVSTLELGDSALYLCASSLVPASGTEAFFGQGTRLTVV.